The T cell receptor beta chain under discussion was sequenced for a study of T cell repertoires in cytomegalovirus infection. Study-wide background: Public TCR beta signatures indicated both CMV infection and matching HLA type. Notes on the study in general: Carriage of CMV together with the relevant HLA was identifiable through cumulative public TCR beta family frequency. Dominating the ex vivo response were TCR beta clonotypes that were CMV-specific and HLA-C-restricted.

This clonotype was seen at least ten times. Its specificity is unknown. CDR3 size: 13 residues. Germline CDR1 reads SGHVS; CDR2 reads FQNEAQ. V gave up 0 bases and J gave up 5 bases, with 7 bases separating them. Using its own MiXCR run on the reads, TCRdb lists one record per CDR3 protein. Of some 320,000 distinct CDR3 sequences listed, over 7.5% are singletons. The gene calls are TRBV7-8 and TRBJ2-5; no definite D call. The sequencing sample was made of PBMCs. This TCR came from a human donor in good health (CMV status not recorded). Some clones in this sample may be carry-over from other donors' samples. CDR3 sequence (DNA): TGTGCCAGCAGCTTAGCGCGTCCGGAGACCCAGTACTTC. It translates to CASSLARPETQYF.